The T cell receptor beta chain under discussion was sequenced for a study of T-cell reconstitution after alpha-beta-depleted transplantation in children. The library targeted TCRbeta and was prepared with unique molecular identifiers. Using its own MiXCR run on the PCR reads, TCRdb lists one record per CDR3 protein. The sample has some 590,000 distinct CDR3 sequences; more than 9% are singletons. This clonotype was seen ten or more times. The TCR comes from a human donor who donated a stem cell graft to a child with acute myeloid leukemia. Specimen: PBMCs from the stem cell graft donor, collected from the stem cell graft.

CDR3 in amino acids: CSTEREMSYNEQFF. CDR3 sequence (DNA): TGCAGTACGGAGCGGGAGATGTCCTACAATGAGCAGTTCTTC. This chain links TRBV20-1 with TRBJ2-1; 8 nucleotides line up with TRBD2. V dropped 8 bases and J dropped 1; count of bases not matched to a gene: 7. From germline, CDR1 is DFQATT and CDR2 SNEGSKA (reference sequence). This CDR3 has 14 residues.